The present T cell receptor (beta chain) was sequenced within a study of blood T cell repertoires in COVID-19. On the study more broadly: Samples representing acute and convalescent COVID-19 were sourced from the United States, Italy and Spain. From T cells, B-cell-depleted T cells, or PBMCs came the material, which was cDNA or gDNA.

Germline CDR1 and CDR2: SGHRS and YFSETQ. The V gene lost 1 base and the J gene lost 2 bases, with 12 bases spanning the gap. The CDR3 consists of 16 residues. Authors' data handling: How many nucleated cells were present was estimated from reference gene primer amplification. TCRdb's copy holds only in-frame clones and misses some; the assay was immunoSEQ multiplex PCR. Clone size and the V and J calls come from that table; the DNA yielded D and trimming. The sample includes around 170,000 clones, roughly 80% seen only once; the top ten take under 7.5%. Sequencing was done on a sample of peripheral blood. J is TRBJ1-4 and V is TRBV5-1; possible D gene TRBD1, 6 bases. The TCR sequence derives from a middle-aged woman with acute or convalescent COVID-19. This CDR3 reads CASSLNRAETNEKLFF. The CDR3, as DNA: TGCGCCAGCAGCTTGAACAGGGCCGAGACTAATGAAAAACTGTTTTTT.